The clone carrying this TCR beta chain showed up just a few times. The antigen is unknown. TCRdb reprocessed the 5' RACE reads via MiXCR and lists one record per CDR3 protein. Among 150,000 to 200,000 distinct CDR3 sequences listed, 16% were seen once. These data are taken from a study of T-cell memory formation after mild COVID-19. Study conclusions and caveats: Detection of some responders pre-infection suggested pre-existing cross-reactive memory T cells participated.

V lost 3 bases and J lost 7, with 16 bases in between. This CDR3 spans 15 amino acids. Germline V gene sequence: CDR1 SGHTA, CDR2 FQGNSA. This rearrangement joins TRBV7-2 to TRBJ2-1; perhaps TRBD1 as D (5 bases). The sample consisted of PBMCs or a T cell subset sorted from them (not recorded which). This sequence was found in an adult woman who had mild COVID-19 (a few samples of this study predate the infection). Cell type and time point are not known. The CDR3 loop reads CASSFSPGMRNEQFF. The CDR3 DNA sequence: TGTGCCAGCAGCTTTTCACCAGGGATGAGGAATGAGCAGTTCTTC.